These T cell receptor beta chains were read from a single sample in a study of long-term antiretroviral therapy in people with HIV. Assay used: immunoSEQ multiplex PCR; TCRdb lists only in-frame clones, some missing. The repertoire consists of some 1,800 clones, with 70% to 90% occurring once and the leading ten covering 3% to 4%. The specimen comprised unsorted PBMCs, sampled 0.7 years after starting antiretroviral therapy. Every receptor here comes from a woman between 45 and 60 years old with HIV. Each CDR3 is given with its conserved first and last residue. Fields, in order: V gene, J gene, D gene, CDR3 protein. A D gene is named only where the DNA matches it firmly.

TRBV4-3,TRBJ2-7,-,CASSQEGFGISSYEQYF
TRBV5-6,TRBJ1-6,-,CASSLLGGDLRYNSPLHF
TRBV7-3,TRBJ1-1,-,CASSLDGGRSTEAFF
TRBV4-3,TRBJ1-1,-,CASSQDQGSNTEAFF
TRBV4-3,TRBJ2-3,TRBD2,CASSQDPSGVPDTQYF
TRBV5-4,TRBJ2-1,TRBD2,CASSFPGLAGGRFVNNEQFF
TRBV9,TRBJ2-2,-,CASSAPGQRPTGELFF
TRBV6-5,TRBJ2-4,-,CASSYRGGQRNIQYF
TRBV7-3,TRBJ2-1,TRBD1,CASSRQGAGEQFF
TRBV7-2,TRBJ1-2,-,CASSLVGGNYGYTF
TRBV28,TRBJ2-3,-,CASSLRFRGTDTQYF
TRBV9,TRBJ2-6,-,CASSVTTGANVLTF
TRBV5-4,TRBJ1-5,TRBD1,CASSLGPTGAGQPQHF
TRBV7-9,TRBJ1-2,TRBD1,CASSLGQVNYGYTF
TRBV11-2,TRBJ2-5,-,CASSLARRTQYF
TRBV5-1,TRBJ2-1,-,CASSLLISNNEQFF
TRBV5-1,TRBJ2-5,-,CASSFTGQETQYF
TRBV19,TRBJ2-5,TRBD2,CASSPSGGAPETQYF
TRBV6-6,TRBJ2-5,-,CASRLAQGLQETQYF
TRBV18,TRBJ1-3,-,CASSPAPGMAGNTIYF
TRBV7-8,TRBJ2-2,-,CASSLYGQLNTGELFF
TRBV9,TRBJ2-7,-,CASSAGWGSTYEQYF
TRBV5-1,TRBJ2-3,TRBD2,CASSLTGLAGAPLLDTQYF
TRBV5-1,TRBJ2-3,TRBD2,CASSREGLAGLSGTDTQYF
TRBV30,TRBJ2-7,-,CAWGDTTIPYEQYF
TRBV7-3,TRBJ2-7,-,CASSRAGGGKQYF
TRBV2,TRBJ2-1,TRBD1,CASGDRRTYNEQFF
TRBV4-2,TRBJ2-3,TRBD2,CASSNLGTGGALTDTQYF
TRBV23-1,TRBJ1-6,-,CASSLETGRRYNSPLHF
TRBV9,TRBJ1-5,-,CASSTTGYNQPQHF
TRBV4-3,TRBJ2-1,TRBD1,CASSLIQGAGDEQFF
TRBV5-1,TRBJ1-1,-,CASSLAGGEAFF
TRBV19,TRBJ1-1,TRBD1,CASSTVGQGTEAFF
TRBV5-1,TRBJ2-7,TRBD1,CASSPQGAKDEQYF
TRBV7-3,TRBJ2-7,-,CASSLSAGYEQYF
TRBV5-6,TRBJ2-3,-,CASSLASPDTQYF
TRBV25-1,TRBJ2-1,-,CASNMGSEQFF
TRBV7-8,TRBJ1-2,-,CASSIRELYGYTF
TRBV25-1,TRBJ1-6,-,CASSVDKDSPLHF